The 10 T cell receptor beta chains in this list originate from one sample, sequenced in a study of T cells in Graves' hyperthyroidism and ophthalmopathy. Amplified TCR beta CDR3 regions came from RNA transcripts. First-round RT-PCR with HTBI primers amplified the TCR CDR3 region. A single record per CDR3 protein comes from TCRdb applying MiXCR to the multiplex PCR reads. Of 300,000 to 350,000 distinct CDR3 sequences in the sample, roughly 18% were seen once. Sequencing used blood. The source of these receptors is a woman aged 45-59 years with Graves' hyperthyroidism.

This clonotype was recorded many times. CDR3: CAWSRDRAVHYGYTF. CDR3 DNA: TGTGCCTGGAGTCGTGACAGGGCTGTACACTATGGCTACACCTTC. This chain uses TRBV30 with TRBJ1-2, with 7 positions matching TRBD1. V trimming: 2 bases; J trimming: 3 bases; junction bases outside the gene matches: 9. Germline V gene lookup returns CDR1 GTSNPN and CDR2 SVGIG (reference sequence). The CDR3 contains 15 residues.

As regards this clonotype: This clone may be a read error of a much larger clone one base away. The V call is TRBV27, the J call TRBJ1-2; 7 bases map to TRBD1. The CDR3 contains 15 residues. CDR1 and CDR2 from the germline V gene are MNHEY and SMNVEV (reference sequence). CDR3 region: CASSPGTASNYGHTF. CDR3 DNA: TGTGCCAGCAGTCCCGGGACAGCTTCTAACTATGGCCACACCTTC.

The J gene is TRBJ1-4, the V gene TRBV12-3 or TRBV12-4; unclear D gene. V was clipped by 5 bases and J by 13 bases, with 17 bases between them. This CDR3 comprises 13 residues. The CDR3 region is CASSRTRADGLFF. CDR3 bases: TGTGCCAGCAGTCGGACCCGGGCCGACGGACTGTTTTTT.

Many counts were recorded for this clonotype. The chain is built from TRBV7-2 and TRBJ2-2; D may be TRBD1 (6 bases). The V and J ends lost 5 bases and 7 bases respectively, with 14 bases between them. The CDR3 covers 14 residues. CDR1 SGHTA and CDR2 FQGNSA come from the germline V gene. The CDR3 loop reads CASSRDNGSGELFF. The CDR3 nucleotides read TGTGCCAGCAGCCGGGACAATGGGAGCGGGGAGCTGTTTTTT.

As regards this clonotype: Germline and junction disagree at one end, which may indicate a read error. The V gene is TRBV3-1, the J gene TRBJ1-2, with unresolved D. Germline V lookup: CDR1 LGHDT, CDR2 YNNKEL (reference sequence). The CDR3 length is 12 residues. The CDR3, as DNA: TGTGCCAGCAGCCGTCCGAACTGTGGCTACACCTTC. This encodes CASSRPNCGYTF.

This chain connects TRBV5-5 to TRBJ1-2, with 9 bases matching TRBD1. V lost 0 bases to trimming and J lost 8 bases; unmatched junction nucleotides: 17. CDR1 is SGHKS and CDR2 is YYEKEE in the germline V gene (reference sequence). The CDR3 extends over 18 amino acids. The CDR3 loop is CASSLEDRGVSMQWGYTF. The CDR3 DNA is TGTGCCAGCAGCTTGGAAGACAGGGGGGTTTCGATGCAGTGGGGCTACACCTTC.

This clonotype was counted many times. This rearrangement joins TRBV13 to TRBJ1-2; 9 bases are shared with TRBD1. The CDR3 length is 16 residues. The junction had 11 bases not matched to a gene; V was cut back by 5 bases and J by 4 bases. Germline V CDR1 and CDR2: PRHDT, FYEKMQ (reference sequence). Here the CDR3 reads CASSPGGQGLAYGYTF. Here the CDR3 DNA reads TGTGCCAGCAGCCCCGGGGGACAGGGTCTAGCCTATGGCTACACCTTC.

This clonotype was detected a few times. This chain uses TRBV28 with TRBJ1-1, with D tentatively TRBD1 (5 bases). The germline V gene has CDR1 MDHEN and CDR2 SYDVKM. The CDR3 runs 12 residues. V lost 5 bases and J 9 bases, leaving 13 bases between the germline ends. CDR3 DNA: TGTGCCAGCAGTCGCCAGGGCACCAAAGCTTTCTTT. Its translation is CASSRQGTKAFF.

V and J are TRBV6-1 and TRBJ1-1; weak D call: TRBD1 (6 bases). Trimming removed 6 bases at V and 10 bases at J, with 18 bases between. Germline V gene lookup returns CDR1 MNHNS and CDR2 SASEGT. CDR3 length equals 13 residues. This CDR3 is CASRPPDSLLAFF. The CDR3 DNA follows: TGTGCCAGCAGACCCCCGGACAGTCTCTTAGCTTTCTTT.

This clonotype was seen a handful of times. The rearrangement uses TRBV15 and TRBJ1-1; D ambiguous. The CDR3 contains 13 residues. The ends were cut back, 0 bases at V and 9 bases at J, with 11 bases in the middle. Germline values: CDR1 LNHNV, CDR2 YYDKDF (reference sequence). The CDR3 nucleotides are TGTGCCACCAGCAGAGATAGATCGGGGAAAGCTTTCTTT. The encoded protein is CATSRDRSGKAFF.